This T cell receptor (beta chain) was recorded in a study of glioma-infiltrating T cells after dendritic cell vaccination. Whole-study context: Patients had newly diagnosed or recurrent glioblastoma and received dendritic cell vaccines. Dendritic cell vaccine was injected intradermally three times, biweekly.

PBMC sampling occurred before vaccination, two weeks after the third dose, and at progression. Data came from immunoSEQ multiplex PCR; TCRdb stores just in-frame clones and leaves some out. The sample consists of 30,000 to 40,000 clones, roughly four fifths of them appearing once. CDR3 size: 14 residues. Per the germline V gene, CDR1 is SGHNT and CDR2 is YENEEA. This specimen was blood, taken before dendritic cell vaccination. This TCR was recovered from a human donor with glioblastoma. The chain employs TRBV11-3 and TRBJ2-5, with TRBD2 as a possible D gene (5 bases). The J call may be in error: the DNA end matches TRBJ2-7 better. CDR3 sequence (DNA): TGTGCCAGCACGAACCTGGGAGAGGGCTACGAGCAGTACTTC. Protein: CASTNLGEGYEQYF.